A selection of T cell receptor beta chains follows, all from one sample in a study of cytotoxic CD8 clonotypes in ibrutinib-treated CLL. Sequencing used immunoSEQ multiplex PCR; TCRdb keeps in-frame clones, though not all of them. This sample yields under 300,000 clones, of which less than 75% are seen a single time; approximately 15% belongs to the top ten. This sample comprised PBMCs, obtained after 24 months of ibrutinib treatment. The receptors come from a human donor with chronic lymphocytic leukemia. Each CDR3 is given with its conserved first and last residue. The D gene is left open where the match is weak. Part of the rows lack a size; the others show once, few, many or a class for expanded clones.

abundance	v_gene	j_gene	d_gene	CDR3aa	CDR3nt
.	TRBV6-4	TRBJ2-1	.	CASSLTFSSYNEQFF	TGTGCCAGCAGTCTTACCTTCTCCTCCTACAATGAGCAGTTCTTC
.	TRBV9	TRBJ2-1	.	CASSFGLGGNEQFF	TGTGCCAGCAGCTTCGGGCTGGGAGGCAATGAGCAGTTCTTC
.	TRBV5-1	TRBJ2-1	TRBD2	CASSLASLAGVFF	TGCGCCAGCAGCTTGGCCTCACTAGCGGGAGTGTTCTTC
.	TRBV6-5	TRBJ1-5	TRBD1	CASKTGGVGNQPQHF	TGTGCCAGTAAAACAGGGGGCGTTGGGAATCAGCCCCAGCATTTT
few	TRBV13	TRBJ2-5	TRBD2	CASSSSGSETQYF	TGTGCCAGCAGCTCCAGCGGGAGTGAGACCCAGTACTTC
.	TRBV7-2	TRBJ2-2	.	CASSRLSTGELFF	TGTGCCAGCAGCAGACTTAGCACCGGGGAGCTGTTTTTT
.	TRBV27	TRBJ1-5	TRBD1	CASSPTGAWQPQHF	TGTGCCAGCAGTCCCACAGGGGCTTGGCAGCCCCAGCATTTT
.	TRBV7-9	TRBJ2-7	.	CASSHLMGAGGNEQYF	TGTGCCAGCAGCCACCTCATGGGGGCGGGTGGGAACGAGCAGTACTTC
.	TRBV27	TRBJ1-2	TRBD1	CASNSQGAGGYTF	TGTGCCAGCAATTCACAGGGGGCAGGTGGCTACACCTTC
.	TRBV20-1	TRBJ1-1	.	CSAPQGSEAFF	TGCAGTGCCCCACAGGGCTCTGAAGCTTTCTTT
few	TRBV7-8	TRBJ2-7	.	CASSLEPGQEQYF	TGTGCCAGCAGCTTAGAGCCAGGGCAGGAGCAGTACTTC
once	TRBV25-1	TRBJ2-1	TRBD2	CASSPSPGTSGNYNEQFF	TGTGCCAGCAGCCCCAGTCCCGGGACTAGCGGAAACTACAATGAGCAGTTCTTC
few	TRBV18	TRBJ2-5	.	CASSPLAGSGETQYF	TGTGCCAGCTCACCACTGGCAGGGAGTGGAGAGACCCAGTACTTC
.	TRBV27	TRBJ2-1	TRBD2	CASSLLTSGKSYNEQFF	TGTGCCAGCAGTTTATTGACTAGCGGCAAGTCCTACAATGAGCAGTTCTTC
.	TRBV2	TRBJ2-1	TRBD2	CASSAGGYNEQFF	TGTGCCAGCAGTGCGGGGGGATACAATGAGCAGTTCTTC
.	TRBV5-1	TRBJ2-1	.	CASSLFYAGRNEQFF	TGCGCCAGCAGCTTGTTCTATGCGGGCAGGAATGAGCAGTTCTTC
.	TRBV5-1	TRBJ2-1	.	CASIGVGRGSSYNEQFF	TGCGCCAGCATCGGGGTAGGGAGAGGGAGCTCCTACAATGAGCAGTTCTTC
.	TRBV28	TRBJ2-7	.	CASSTQYEQYF	TGTGCCAGCTCCACTCAGTACGAGCAGTACTTC
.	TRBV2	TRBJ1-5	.	CASSEGGPVSNQPQHF	TGTGCCAGCAGTGAAGGGGGCCCGGTAAGCAATCAGCCCCAGCATTTT